These 28 T cell receptor beta chains were all obtained from the same sample, sequenced in a study of technical replicates of blood from a handful of donors. Assay: immunoSEQ multiplex PCR; the TCRdb copy retains only in-frame clones and omits some. The sample holds over 55,000 clones, about 95% seen once. The sequencing sample was made of PBMCs. The receptors shown here come from a human donor in good health. Some clones in this sample may be carry-over from other donors' samples.

The chain is built from TRBV19 and TRBJ2-3; possibly TRBD1 for D (6 bases). The V gene's germline CDR1 is LNHDA and CDR2 SQIVND (reference sequence). CDR3 size: 14 residues. Trimming left V 5 bases short and J 1 base short, with 10 bases between. The CDR3 protein is CASSSRQGTDTQYF. DNA for the CDR3: TGTGCCAGTAGTTCAAGACAGGGCACAGATACGCAGTATTTT.

V usage is TRBV7-6 and J usage is TRBJ1-5; no clear D gene. CDR1 is SGHVS, CDR2 FNYEAQ, per germline. The CDR3 totals 12 residues. V was clipped by 5 bases and J by 6 bases, with 8 bases between them. The CDR3 is CASSVGSQPQHF. Written as DNA, the CDR3 is TGTGCCAGCAGCGTCGGGAGTCAGCCCCAGCATTTT.

As to this clone: Sequence at one end of the junction differs from germline and may be a read error. The chain joins TRBV7-6 to TRBJ1-2; D unresolved. Germline CDR1 is SGHVS and CDR2 is FNYEAQ. The CDR3 covers 14 residues. For the CDR3, the DNA is TGTGCCAGCAGCCTAGCGATAGACTTCTATGGCTACACCTTC. Translation: CASSLAIDFYGYTF.

This clone was counted a single time. This chain joins TRBV9 and TRBJ2-5, with a weak D call TRBD2 (6 bases). Germline-derived CDR1 and CDR2 are SGDLS and YYNGEE. V lost 0 bases and J lost 3, with 12 bases in between. The CDR3 loop spans 15 amino acids. The chain's CDR3 is CASSVAAGGKETQYF. The CDR3 nucleotides are TGTGCCAGCAGCGTAGCGGCAGGAGGGAAAGAGACCCAGTACTTC.

CDR3 sequence (DNA): TGTGCCAGCAGCAAAAGCGGGAACGGACGGGAGACCCAGTACTTC. Translating it yields CASSKSGNGRETQYF. The chain joins TRBV9 to TRBJ2-5, with 7 bases aligning to TRBD2. CDR1 SGDLS and CDR2 YYNGEE come from the germline V gene. This CDR3 comprises 15 residues. The ends lost 4 bases at V and 5 bases at J; junction bases unmatched: 11.

The chain uses TRBV4-3 and TRBJ2-5, with D possibly TRBD1 on 6 matching bases. V was pared by 1 base and J by 5 bases, with 14 bases between. Germline V CDR1 and CDR2: LGHNA, YSLEER. The CDR3 contains 15 residues. The CDR3, as DNA: TGCGCCAGCAGCCAAGCTACAGGGTCTTGGGAGACCCAGTACTTC. Translation gives CASSQATGSWETQYF.

This chain uses TRBV5-8 with TRBJ2-3; D possibly corresponds to TRBD1 (5 bases). Trimming took off 1 base at V and 5 bases at J, with 14 bases between the two ends. Germline CDR1 is SGHTS and CDR2 is YDEGEE. The CDR3 covers 15 residues. Written as DNA, the CDR3 is TGTGCCAGCAGCTTGTGGCAGGGTCGGGTAGATACGCAGTATTTT. Its translation is CASSLWQGRVDTQYF. The variable domain in full, with the rest retrieved from reference TRBV5-8 and TRBJ2-3, is EAGVTQSPTHLIKTRGQQATLRCSPISGHTSVYWYQQALGLGLQFLLWYDEGEERNRGNFPPRFSGRQFPNYSSELNVNALELEDSALYLCASSLWQGRVDTQYFGPGTRLTVL.

J is TRBJ1-6 and V is TRBV10-3, with 12 bases fitting TRBD1. The germline V gene encodes CDR1 ENHRY and CDR2 SYGVKD. The V and J ends lost 5 bases and 14 bases, in that order; junction bases with no gene match: 13. The CDR3 contains 16 residues. The CDR3 region is CAISNLRDRGLWALHF. The CDR3 coding sequence is TGTGCCATCAGTAACCTCCGGGACAGGGGGCTCTGGGCCCTCCACTTT.

The chain joins TRBV21-1 to TRBJ2-1; the table's D call TRBD2 went unverified against the DNA. TRBV21-1 is designated a pseudogene. This CDR3 is 17 amino acids long. The CDR3 loop is CASSKVGGESSYNEQFF. The CDR3 nucleotides are TGTGCCAGCAGCAAAGTAGGGGGGGAAAGCTCCTACAATGAGCAGTTCTTC.

The chain couples TRBV7-3 to TRBJ2-3, with a weak D call TRBD2 (7 bases). From germline, CDR1 is SGHTA and CDR2 FQGTGA. Trimming left V 8 bases short and J 2 bases short, with 29 bases between. This CDR3 has 19 amino acids. The CDR3 DNA reads as TGTGCCAGCTGGGGGGAGGGGGTTGTGACGGGTTTAAACACAGATACGCAGTATTTT. Its protein is CASWGEGVVTGLNTDTQYF.

This sequence joins TRBV7-2 and TRBJ2-1, with 8 bases lining up with TRBD2. The junction had 5 bases not matched to a gene; V was cut back by 0 bases and J by 4 bases. This CDR3 spans 16 amino acids. The germline V gene encodes CDR1 SGHTA and CDR2 FQGNSA. CDR3 nucleotides: TGTGCCAGCAGCTTAGCTAGCGGGGAGCAATACAATGAGCAGTTCTTC. Protein sequence: CASSLASGEQYNEQFF. The whole variable domain, remainder taken from reference TRBV7-2 and TRBJ2-1, is GAGVSQSPSNKVTEKGKDVELRCDPISGHTALYWYRQSLGQGLEFLIYFQGNSAPDKSGLPSDRFSAERTGGSVSTLTIQRTQQEDSAVYLCASSLASGEQYNEQFFGPGTRLTVL.

This chain links TRBV5-1 with TRBJ2-7, with TRBD1 matching 7 bases. V lost 1 base, J lost 7 bases, and 5 bases stayed unmatched. The CDR3 has 13 residues. Germline CDR1 reads SGHRS; CDR2 reads YFSETQ. The CDR3: CASSLIGGREQYF. The CDR3 bases are TGCGCCAGCAGCTTGATAGGGGGCCGGGAGCAGTACTTC.

The rearrangement links TRBV7-9 to TRBJ2-3; TRBD2 agrees at 9 bases. V gave up 4 bases and J gave up 3 bases; unmatched junction bases: 11. Per germline, CDR1 SEHNR and CDR2 FQNEAQ (reference sequence). The CDR3 spans 17 residues. The CDR3 is CASSWAGLAKGTDTQYF. The CDR3 region has the DNA TGTGCCAGCAGCTGGGCTGGACTAGCGAAAGGAACAGATACGCAGTATTTT.

This chain joins TRBV10-3 and TRBJ1-1; TRBD1 aligns across 10 bases. This CDR3 has 15 amino acids. The V segment lost 3 bases and the J segment 4 bases; nucleotides outside the gene matches: 5. Germline V gene data show CDR1 as ENHRY and CDR2 as SYGVKD. Here the CDR3 DNA reads TGTGCCATCAGTGATTCGACAGGGGGCGGCACTGAAGCTTTCTTT. Translated: CAISDSTGGGTEAFF.

The chain is built from TRBV6-1 and TRBJ1-4; 10 bases align to TRBD1. Germline V lookup: CDR1 MNHNS, CDR2 SASEGT. J gave up 7 bases and V 0 bases, and 5 bases lay outside the gene matches. The CDR3 is made up of 16 amino acids. DNA for the CDR3: TGTGCCAGCAGTGAAGCCGGGACAGGGGCGGTTGAAAAACTGTTTTTT. Translated, it gives CASSEAGTGAVEKLFF.

The chain is built from TRBV27 and TRBJ2-3; the match to TRBD2 covers 11 bases. CDR1 and CDR2 from the germline V gene are MNHEY and SMNVEV (reference sequence). The CDR3 has 15 residues. The J segment lost 5 bases and the V segment lost 3 bases, leaving 4 bases of the junction unmatched. CDR3 loop: CASSFSGLAGDTQYF. CDR3 sequence (DNA): TGTGCCAGCAGTTTTTCAGGACTAGCGGGAGATACGCAGTATTTT.

The chain uses TRBV4-3 and TRBJ2-7; possible D gene TRBD2, 6 bases. CDR3 size: 15 residues. V was cut by 0 bases and J by 3 bases, with 12 bases left in between. Germline V CDR1 and CDR2: LGHNA, YSLEER. The CDR3 sequence is CASSQDRDGGYEQYF. The CDR3, as DNA: TGCGCCAGCAGCCAAGACCGGGACGGGGGCTACGAGCAGTACTTC.

The rearrangement uses TRBV4-3 and TRBJ2-4; 11 nucleotides align to TRBD2. Germline-derived CDR1 and CDR2 are LGHNA and YSLEER. The CDR3 extends over 17 amino acids. V dropped 0 bases and J dropped 4; count of bases not matched to a gene: 5. The CDR3 DNA is TGCGCCAGCAGCCAAGAGCACGGGACTAGCGGAAAAAACATTCAGTACTTC. The encoded protein is CASSQEHGTSGKNIQYF.

The chain employs TRBV5-1 and TRBJ2-7, with D perhaps matching TRBD1 (6 bases). Between the trimmed V and J ends, which lost 4 bases and 7 bases, there was a span of 12 bases. This CDR3 has 12 amino acids. CDR1 is SGHRS and CDR2 is YFSETQ in the germline V gene. For the CDR3, the DNA is TGCGCCAGCAGCCAGACAGGTGAAGAGCAGTACTTC. This gives the protein CASSQTGEEQYF.

The chain recombines TRBV29-1 with TRBJ2-5, with 8 positions matching TRBD1. The CDR3 totals 12 residues. Germline CDR1 SQVTM, CDR2 ANQGSEA. With 4 bases clipped from V and 5 bases from J, the junction kept 3 bases outside the gene matches. CDR3 residues: CSVVRGQETQYF. DNA for the CDR3: TGCAGCGTTGTCAGGGGGCAGGAGACCCAGTACTTC.

This CDR3 is CASREGGAGEGSYEQYF. The CDR3 DNA reads TGTGCCAGCAGGGAGGGGGGAGCGGGAGAAGGCTCCTACGAGCAGTACTTC. The chain links TRBV28 to TRBJ2-7; TRBD2 agrees at 8 bases. V lost 6 bases, J lost 0 bases, and 13 bases stayed unmatched. The CDR3 consists of 17 residues. Germline V CDR1 and CDR2: MDHEN, SYDVKM.

V gene TRBV5-5 combines with J gene TRBJ1-5; 8 nucleotides match TRBD1. The CDR3 runs to 16 residues. J was trimmed by 6 bases and V by 3 bases; bases with no gene match: 11. Germline CDR1 and CDR2: SGHKS and YYEKEE (reference sequence). CDR3 nucleotide sequence: TGTGCCAGCAGCTCCGAAGACACAGGGGGAGGTCAGCCCCAGCATTTT. It translates to CASSSEDTGGGQPQHF. The full variable domain, completed using reference TRBV5-5 and TRBJ1-5, is DAGVTQSPTHLIKTRGQQVTLRCSPISGHKSVSWYQQVLGQGPQFIFQYYEKEERGRGNFPDRFSARQFPNYSSELNVNALLLGDSALYLCASSSEDTGGGQPQHFGDGTRLSIL.

The chain is built from TRBV10-2 and TRBJ2-7; TRBD2 might be the D (5 bases). The V and J ends lost 8 bases and 0 bases respectively, with 11 bases between them. The germline gives CDR1 WSHSY, CDR2 SAAADI. This CDR3 is 13 amino acids long. The DNA of the CDR3 is TGCGCCAGCGGAGAGGGCCGCTCCTACGAGCAGTACTTC. Translated: CASGEGRSYEQYF.

As DNA, the CDR3 is TGTGCCAGCAGCCGGGGGTCCAACGAGCAGTACTTC. This gives the protein CASSRGSNEQYF. The chain couples TRBV5-6 to TRBJ2-5; tentative D call: TRBD2 (6 bases). The J call is doubtful: the DNA matches TRBJ2-7 better. The CDR3 runs 12 residues. Germline lookup yields CDR1 SGHDT and CDR2 YYEEEE.

The rearrangement links TRBV2 to TRBJ2-3; maybe TRBD1 (6 bases). Germline CDR1 is SNHLY and CDR2 is FYNNEI. The CDR3 length is 14 residues. The CDR3: CAQHSRGSTDTQYF. The DNA of the CDR3 is TGTGCGCAGCATAGTAGGGGGAGCACAGATACGCAGTATTTT.

This clone was recorded once. The rearrangement joins TRBV27 to TRBJ2-7, with a tentative D call TRBD2 (6 bases). CDR3 length: 15 residues. The V end lost 5 bases, the J end lost 1 base, and 15 bases lay between the germline ends. CDR1 is MNHEY, CDR2 SMNVEV, per germline (reference sequence). The CDR3 loop is CASSLRGIRSYEQYF. CDR3 in DNA: TGTGCCAGCAGTCTCCGGGGGATTAGGTCCTACGAGCAGTACTTC.

The J gene is TRBJ1-2, the V gene TRBV19; no reliable D call. Germline V lookup: CDR1 LNHDA, CDR2 SQIVND (reference sequence). The CDR3 has 12 residues. Trimming shortened V by 5 bases and J by 4 bases, and 8 bases separated the two germline ends. The CDR3 DNA reads as TGTGCCAGTAGTGAGCGGCTCTATGGCTACACCTTC. As protein: CASSERLYGYTF.

V gene TRBV29-1 combines with J gene TRBJ2-7, with 8 nucleotides matching TRBD1. The trim removed 2 bases at V and 5 bases at J, leaving 8 bases unmatched. The CDR3 loop spans 14 amino acids. Germline V lookup: CDR1 SQVTM, CDR2 ANQGSEA. The CDR3 sequence: CSVESADRGDEQYF. The CDR3 DNA follows: TGCAGCGTTGAATCGGCTGACAGGGGAGACGAGCAGTACTTC.